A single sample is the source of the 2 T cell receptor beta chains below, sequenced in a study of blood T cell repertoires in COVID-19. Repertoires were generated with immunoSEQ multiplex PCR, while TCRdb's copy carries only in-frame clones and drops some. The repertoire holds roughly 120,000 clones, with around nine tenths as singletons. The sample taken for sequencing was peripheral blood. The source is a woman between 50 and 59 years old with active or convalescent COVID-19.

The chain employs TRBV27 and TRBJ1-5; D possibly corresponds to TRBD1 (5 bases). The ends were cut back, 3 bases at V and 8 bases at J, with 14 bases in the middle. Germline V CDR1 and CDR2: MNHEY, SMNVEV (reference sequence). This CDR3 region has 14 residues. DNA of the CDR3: TGTGCCAGCAGTTTCGCAGGGACTAATAAGCCCCAGCATTTT. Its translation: CASSFAGTNKPQHF.

For the CDR3, the DNA is TGTGCCAGCAGTGAGACAGGGGGCCGGAATTCACCCCTCCACTTT. Translated, it gives CASSETGGRNSPLHF. V gene TRBV6-2 or TRBV6-3 combines with J gene TRBJ1-6, with 10 bases that match TRBD1. The CDR3 has 15 residues. The V segment lost 5 bases and the J segment 7 bases; nucleotides outside the gene matches: 5. From germline, CDR1 is MNHEY and CDR2 SVGEGT.